Listed below are T cell receptor beta chains from one sample, sequenced in a study of OX40 agonist ivuxolimab in advanced cancers. Profiling relied on immunoSEQ multiplex PCR, and the TCRdb table lists in-frame clones only, not all of them. The table has about 28,000 clones, approximately 83% seen once; the top ten hold 28%. Sequences were derived from CD4+ or CD8+ T cells sorted from blood, sampled in a trial of the OX40 agonist ivuxolimab. The receptor source for this set is an adult with an advanced solid tumor such as melanoma, head and neck, liver or kidney cancer. The conserved cysteine and the conserved F or W are not part of the CDR3 here. Each record gives: J gene, D gene, V gene, CDR3 protein. The D gene is left open where the match is weak.

TRBJ1-6,TRBD1,TRBV6-1,ASRLQGERILH
TRBJ1-2,TRBD1,TRBV9,ATQDRAKGYT
TRBJ2-7,NA,TRBV29-1,SVEGTASPYEQY
TRBJ2-6,NA,TRBV6-1,ASSQFNVLT
TRBJ2-3,TRBD1,TRBV5-1,ASSLMSWDRSTDTQY
TRBJ2-7,NA,TRBV2,ASLTGDRGEQY
TRBJ2-5,NA,TRBV6-5,ASSAGLQETQY
TRBJ1-1,TRBD1,TRBV7-9,ASSSYRGREDPSFAAF
TRBJ2-1,NA,TRBV7-9,ASSLALADTYEQF
TRBJ1-2,TRBD1,TRBV9,ASSVAYGQGDGGYT
TRBJ1-1,NA,TRBV6-5,ASSPQRNTEAF
TRBJ2-1,TRBD2,TRBV6-6,ASIGTSGGSYNEQF
TRBJ1-6,NA,TRBV7-6,ASSLYAMGRNSPLH
TRBJ1-2,TRBD1,TRBV4-1,ASSQPGQAYGYT
TRBJ2-7,TRBD1,TRBV15,ATSEGRDSSTYEQY
TRBJ2-7,NA,TRBV7-9,ASSLSGDEQY
TRBJ2-7,TRBD1,TRBV27,ASSPGQGREQY
TRBJ2-3,TRBD2,TRBV5-6,ASSWGLAGESTDTQY
TRBJ2-2,NA,TRBV29-1,SVRTHPSNTGELF
TRBJ2-7,NA,TRBV9,ASSEGRGSLGEQY
TRBJ2-7,TRBD1,TRBV19,ASSSRRGRMGEQY
TRBJ2-5,NA,TRBV7-9,ASSGPGFQETQY
TRBJ2-7,NA,TRBV28,ASGTRETGRPYEQY
TRBJ2-5,NA,TRBV19,ASSIPAQETQY
TRBJ2-1,NA,TRBV7-9,ASSYNPSYNEQF
TRBJ1-4,NA,TRBV29-1,SVGGGGGYEKLF
TRBJ2-5,TRBD1,TRBV29-1,SVDFSDRGPETQY
TRBJ2-2,TRBD2,TRBV19,ASSKPGAGGTGELF
TRBJ2-4,TRBD1,TRBV11-2,ASSLGAGGAQNIQY
TRBJ2-1,NA,TRBV9,ASSPSSGPYNEQF
TRBJ2-7,NA,TRBV19,ASSPRADYYEQY
TRBJ1-2,NA,TRBV7-8,ASSLYVQGGYGYT
TRBJ2-7,TRBD2,TRBV29-1,SVRGGPSGGAIYEQY
TRBJ2-7,NA,TRBV6-1,ASNGDSYEQY
TRBJ1-2,NA,TRBV6-1,ASSAAGGYGYT
TRBJ2-2,NA,TRBV19,ASSIKAGNTGELF
TRBJ1-1,TRBD1,TRBV27,ASSLGAQGRQAF
TRBJ2-3,NA,TRBV27,ASSLGATDTQY
TRBJ2-1,NA,TRBV28,ASSFAGGDNEQF
TRBJ2-3,TRBD1,TRBV4-2,ASSQDRDRGEDTQY
TRBJ2-3,TRBD2,TRBV7-9,ASSAPRGAGGTTDTQY